This record concerns one TCR beta chain sequence. What antigen it recognizes has not been identified. No much larger clonotype is one base removed from it; base qualities were not supplied. Collaborating institutions collected whole blood in K2EDTA tubes following their own protocols. For TCRbeta analysis, collaborators shipped samples in one of three forms: frozen whole blood, isolated PBMCs, or DNA extracted from either of those sample types. This sample was included in a study of blood T cell repertoires in COVID-19 (TCRdb year 2020). For the study in its entirety: Samples covering the acute and convalescent phases of COVID-19 were provided by collaborators in the United States, Italy and Spain. The prospective study material was composed of cDNA or gDNA derived from T cells, B-cell-depleted T cells, or PBMCs. Subjects who had been exposed to COVID-19, were actively infected with it, or had recovered from it provided the deeply sampled blood TCRbeta repertoires that made up the dataset. HLA class I and class II types, where available, came from metadata supplied by the sample provider rather than from assay-based typing. A de-identified subject ID, COVID-19 status, age in years and sex were almost always included in the sample metadata. The samples were drawn from two sources: the first 160 participants of the ongoing ImmuneRACE study, and 1,000 to 1,500 subjects contributed by 6 global collaborators. A freely available public database, intended as a resource for researchers studying the immune response to SARS-CoV-2, is where the repertoires were released. What the work shows at the level of the full study, not this receptor alone: How much clinical and demographic metadata was included differed by source and by participant, and the metadata was provided uncurated.

The immunoSEQ Assay, a bias-controlled multiplex PCR, was used to amplify TCRbeta CDR3 regions from genomic DNA. As for how the authors treated the data: The number of nucleated cells in each sample was estimated by amplification of reference gene primers within the assay. Sequence reads were collapsed and filtered to measure the absolute abundance of every unique TCRbeta CDR3 rearrangement. Productive Simpson clonality was computed per sample as the square root of Simpson's diversity index over productive rearrangements. Imported from immuneACCESS, the table was reduced by TCRdb to in-frame sequences with V and J called. These copies leave out some clones; in studies compared against another copy, an unresolved V gene accounts for under half, and the cause of the remainder is not known. Clone size and the V and J calls come from that table; the DNA yielded D and trimming. This sample holds some 42,000 clones; roughly 92% were observed only once. 9.2% of the sample belongs to the ten largest clones.

Including the terminal cysteine and phenylalanine, the CDR3 comprises 15 residues. Only the CDR3 region is kept as DNA, spanning 45 bases read in frame from base 1. The germline V gene encodes CDR1 SGHAT and CDR2 FQNNGV. Trimming removed 4 bases from V and 7 bases from J; the gene matches leave 9 bases unexplained. This receptor was obtained from a middle-aged man with active COVID-19. What was sequenced was peripheral blood. The rearranged segments are TRBV11-2 and TRBJ2-1; TRBD2 aligns with 8 central bases. The base sequence is TGTGCCAGCAGCTCGAAAACGGGAGGGACTAATGAGCAGTTCTTC. The translation is CASSSKTGGTNEQFF.